The present T cell receptor (beta chain) was sequenced within a study of T cells in Graves' hyperthyroidism and ophthalmopathy. Amplified TCR beta CDR3 regions came from RNA transcripts. Researchers ran a first-round RT-PCR on the TCR CDR3 using the HTBI primer set. Each CDR3 protein is one row after TCRdb ran MiXCR on the multiplex PCR reads. The sample consists of a few hundred thousand distinct CDR3 sequences, approximately 18% of them appearing once. Ophthalmopathy patients had moderate-to-severe active disease, CAS ≥3, NOSPECS ≥4, and disease duration under 3 months. Uncontrolled infection, other autoimmune disease, pregnancy or lactation disqualified patients from enrolment. The study based diagnoses on clinical symptoms, serum thyroxine and TRAb, thyroid ultrasound and orbital computed tomography. PBMCs came from less than 11 ml fresh peripheral blood. This clonotype was picked up many times.

In germline, CDR1 is LGHDT, CDR2 YNNKEL (reference sequence). Trimming stripped 1 base from V and 7 bases from J, with 13 bases between. The CDR3 consists of 14 residues. This receptor was taken from a man in his fifties or sixties with Graves' ophthalmopathy. The chain has TRBV3-1 and TRBJ1-2; D not certain. Sequenced sample: blood. The DNA for the CDR3 is TGTGCCAGCAGCCAAGCATCTTCGGGTGGTGGCTACACCTTC. Translation gives CASSQASSGGGYTF.